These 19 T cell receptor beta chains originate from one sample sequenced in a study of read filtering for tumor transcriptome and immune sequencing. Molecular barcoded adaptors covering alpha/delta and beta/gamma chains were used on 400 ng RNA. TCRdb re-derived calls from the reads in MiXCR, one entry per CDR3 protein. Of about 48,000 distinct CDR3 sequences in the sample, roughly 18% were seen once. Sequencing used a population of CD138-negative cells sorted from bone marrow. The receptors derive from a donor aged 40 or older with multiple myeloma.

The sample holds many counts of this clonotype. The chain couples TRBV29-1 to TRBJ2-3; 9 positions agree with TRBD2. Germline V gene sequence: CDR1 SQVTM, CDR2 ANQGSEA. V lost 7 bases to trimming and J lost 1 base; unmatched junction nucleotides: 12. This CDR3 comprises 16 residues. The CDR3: CSARALAGVGTDTQYF. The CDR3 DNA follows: TGCAGCGCCCGTGCTTTAGCGGGAGTCGGCACAGATACGCAGTATTTT.

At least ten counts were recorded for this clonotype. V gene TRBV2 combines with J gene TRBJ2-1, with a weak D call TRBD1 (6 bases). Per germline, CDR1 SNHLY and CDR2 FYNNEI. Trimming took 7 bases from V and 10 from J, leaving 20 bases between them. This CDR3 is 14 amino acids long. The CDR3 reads CASNPRGSRDEQFF. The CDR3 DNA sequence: TGTGCCAGCAATCCTAGGGGGAGTAGAGACGAGCAGTTCTTC.

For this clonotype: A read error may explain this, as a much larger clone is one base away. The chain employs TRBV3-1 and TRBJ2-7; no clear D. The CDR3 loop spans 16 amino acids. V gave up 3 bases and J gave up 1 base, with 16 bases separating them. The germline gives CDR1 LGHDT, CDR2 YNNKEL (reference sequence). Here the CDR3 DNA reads TGTGCCAGCAGCCAGAACGCACCGCCCCGTTCCTACGAGCAGTACTTC. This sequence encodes CASSQNAPPRSYEQYF.

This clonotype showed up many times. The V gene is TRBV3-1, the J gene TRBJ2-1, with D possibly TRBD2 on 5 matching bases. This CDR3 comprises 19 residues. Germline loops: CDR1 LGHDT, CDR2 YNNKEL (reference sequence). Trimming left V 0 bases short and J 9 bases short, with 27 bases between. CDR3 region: CASSQEKRGGGQRVPEQFF. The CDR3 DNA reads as TGTGCCAGCAGCCAAGAAAAGCGAGGTGGCGGGCAAAGGGTCCCTGAGCAGTTCTTC.

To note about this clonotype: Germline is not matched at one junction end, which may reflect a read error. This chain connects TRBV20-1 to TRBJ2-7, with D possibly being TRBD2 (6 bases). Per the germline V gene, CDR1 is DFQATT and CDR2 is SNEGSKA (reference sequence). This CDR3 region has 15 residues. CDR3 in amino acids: CRARDSRGNPYEQYF. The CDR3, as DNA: TGCAGAGCTAGAGATTCGCGCGGGAACCCCTATGAGCAGTACTTC.

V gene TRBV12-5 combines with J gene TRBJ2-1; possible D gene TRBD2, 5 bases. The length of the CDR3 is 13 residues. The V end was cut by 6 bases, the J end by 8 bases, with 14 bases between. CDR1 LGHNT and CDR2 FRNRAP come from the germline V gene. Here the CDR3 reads CASGWGSEYEQFF. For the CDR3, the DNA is TGTGCTAGTGGCTGGGGTAGCGAGTATGAGCAGTTCTTC.

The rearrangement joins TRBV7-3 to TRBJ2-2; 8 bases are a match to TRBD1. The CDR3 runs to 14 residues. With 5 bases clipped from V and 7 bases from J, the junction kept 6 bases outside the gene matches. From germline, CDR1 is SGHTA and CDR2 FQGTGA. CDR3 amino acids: CASSPGGAGGELFF. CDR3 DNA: TGTGCCAGCAGCCCAGGGGGCGCTGGCGGGGAGCTGTTTTTT.

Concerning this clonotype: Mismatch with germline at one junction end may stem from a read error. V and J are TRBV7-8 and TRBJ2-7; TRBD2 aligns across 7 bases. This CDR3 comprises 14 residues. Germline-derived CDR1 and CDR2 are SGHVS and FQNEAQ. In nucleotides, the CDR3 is TGTGCCAGCAGCTTTGGGCCTAGCGGCTACCAGCAGTACTTT. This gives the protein CASSFGPSGYQQYF. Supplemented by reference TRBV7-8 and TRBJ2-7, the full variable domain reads GAGVSQSPRYKVAKRGQDVALRCDPISGHVSLFWYQQALGQGPEFLTYFQNEAQLDKSGLPSDRFFAERPEGSVSTLKIQRTQQEDSAVYLCASSFGPSGYQQYFGPGTRLTVT.

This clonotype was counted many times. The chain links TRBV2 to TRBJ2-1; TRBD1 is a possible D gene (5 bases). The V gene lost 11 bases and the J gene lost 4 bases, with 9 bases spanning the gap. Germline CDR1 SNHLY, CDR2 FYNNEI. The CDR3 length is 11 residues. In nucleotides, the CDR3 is TGTGCCGGGGCCATTTACAATGAGCAGTTCTTC. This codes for CAGAIYNEQFF.

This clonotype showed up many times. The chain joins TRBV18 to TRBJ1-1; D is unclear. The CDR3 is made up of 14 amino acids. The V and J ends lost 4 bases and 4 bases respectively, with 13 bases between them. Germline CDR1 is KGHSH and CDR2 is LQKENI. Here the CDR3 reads CASSLRRDSTEAFF. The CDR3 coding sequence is TGTGCCAGCTCACTTCGTAGGGATTCCACTGAAGCTTTCTTT.

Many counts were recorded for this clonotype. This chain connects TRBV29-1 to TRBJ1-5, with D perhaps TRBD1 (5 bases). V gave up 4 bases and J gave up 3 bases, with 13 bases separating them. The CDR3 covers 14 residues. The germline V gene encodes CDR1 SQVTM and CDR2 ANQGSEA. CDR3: CSVAPAGYNQPQHF. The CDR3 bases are TGCAGCGTTGCGCCCGCAGGGTACAATCAGCCCCAGCATTTT.

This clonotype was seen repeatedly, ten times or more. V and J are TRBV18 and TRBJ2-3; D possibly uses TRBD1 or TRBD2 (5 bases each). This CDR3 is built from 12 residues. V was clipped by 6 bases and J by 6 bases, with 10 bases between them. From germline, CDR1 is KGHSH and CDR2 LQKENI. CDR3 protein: CASSGPGDTQYF. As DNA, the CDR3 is TGTGCCAGCTCGGGACCCGGCGATACGCAGTATTTT.

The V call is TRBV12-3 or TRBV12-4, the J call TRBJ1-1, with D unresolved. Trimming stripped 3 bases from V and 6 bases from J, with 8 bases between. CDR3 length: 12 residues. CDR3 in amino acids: CASSLGLAEAFF. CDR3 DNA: TGTGCCAGCAGTTTGGGGTTGGCTGAAGCTTTCTTT.

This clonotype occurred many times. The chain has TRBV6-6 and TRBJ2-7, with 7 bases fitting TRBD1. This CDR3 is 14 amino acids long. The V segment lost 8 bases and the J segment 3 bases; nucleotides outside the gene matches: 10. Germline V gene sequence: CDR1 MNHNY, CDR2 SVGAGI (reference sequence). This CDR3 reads CASQPPGQFYEQYF. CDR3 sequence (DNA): TGTGCCAGCCAACCTCCGGGACAGTTCTACGAGCAGTACTTC.

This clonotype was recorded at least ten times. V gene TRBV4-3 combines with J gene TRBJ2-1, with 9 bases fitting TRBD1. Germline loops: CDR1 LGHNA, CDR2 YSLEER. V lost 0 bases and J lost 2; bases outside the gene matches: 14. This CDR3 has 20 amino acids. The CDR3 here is CASSQDNHRGRVAAYNEQFF. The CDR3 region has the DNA TGCGCCAGCAGCCAAGATAATCACAGGGGGCGGGTAGCGGCCTACAATGAGCAGTTCTTC.

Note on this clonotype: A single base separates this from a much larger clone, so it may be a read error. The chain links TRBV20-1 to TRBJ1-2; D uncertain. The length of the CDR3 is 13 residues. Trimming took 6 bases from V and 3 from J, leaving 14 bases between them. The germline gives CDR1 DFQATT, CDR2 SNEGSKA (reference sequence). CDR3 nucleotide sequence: TGCAGTGCCCCGCAGTCGGCTCACTATGGCTACACCTTC. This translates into CSAPQSAHYGYTF.

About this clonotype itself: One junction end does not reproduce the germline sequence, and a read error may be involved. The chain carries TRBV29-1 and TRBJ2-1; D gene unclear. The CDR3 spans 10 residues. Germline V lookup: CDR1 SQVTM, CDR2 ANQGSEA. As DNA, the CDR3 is TGCCGCGTTAGTAACTATGAGCAGTTCTTC. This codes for CRVSNYEQFF.

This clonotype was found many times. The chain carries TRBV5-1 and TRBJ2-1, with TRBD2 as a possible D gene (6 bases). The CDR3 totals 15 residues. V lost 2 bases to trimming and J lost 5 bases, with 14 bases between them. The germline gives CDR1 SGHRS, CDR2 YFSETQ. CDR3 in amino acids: CASSLTGLPNNEQFF. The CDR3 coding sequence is TGCGCCAGCAGCTTAACGGGACTCCCGAACAATGAGCAGTTCTTC.

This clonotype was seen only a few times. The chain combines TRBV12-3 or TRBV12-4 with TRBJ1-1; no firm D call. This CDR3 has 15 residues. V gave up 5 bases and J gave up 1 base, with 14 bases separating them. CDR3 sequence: CASSLSGVRNTEAFF. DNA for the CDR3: TGTGCCAGCAGTCTCTCTGGGGTCCGGAACACTGAAGCTTTCTTT.